This T cell receptor beta chain appears in the sequencing data of a study of cytomegalovirus exposure and HLA in healthy donors (dated by TCRdb to the late 2010s). With regard to the full study: According to a later analysis, the roughly 120 validation repertoires were produced on the same platform as the approximately 690 repertoires of the first cohort. Besides the first cohort of 500 to 700 subjects, a separate validation cohort made up of 95 to 150 different subjects was used. To predict cytomegalovirus infection status, the study combined high-throughput TCR immunosequencing, statistical association of individual TCRs with disease status, and machine learning. The study aimed to test whether cataloging public T cell receptors could reveal signatures of past pathogen exposure.

The library was made by the immunoSEQ multiplex PCR assay. Turning to the authors' computational methods: A statistical classification framework was built for diagnosing cytomegalovirus status from the catalog of TCR beta chain sequences. As stored in TCRdb, this immuneACCESS dataset retains in-frame rearrangements with V and J assigned. A fraction of the clones does not appear; measured against another copy, unresolved V genes explain less than half of the discrepancy, and the remainder lacks a known reason. Clone size and V and J calls were adopted from that table, with D and trimming inferred from the DNA. The sample table shows approximately 82,000 clones, and 85% to 95% are seen once. More than 0.65% of the sample lies in the top ten. As for this clone: Its antigen remains unidentified. Base quality data are lacking; no much larger clone is found one base away.

The donors belonged to the validation cohort of about 120 subjects, which was separate from the roughly 670-subject first cohort. Overall results and qualifications from the work: A later analysis lacked HLA typing for the validation cohort, so it scored co-occurrence in that cohort across all 110 or so repertoires. Cytomegalovirus status was reported to be diagnosed by the classifier with high specificity and sensitivity in both the original and validation cohorts. While some public TCRs were present in many individuals, most TCR sequences turned up only very rarely across donors. The study gave a list of some 150 TCR beta chains associated with cytomegalovirus. The authors suggested that the approach could potentially be extended to other disease states and immunological phenotypes. Subsequent analysis determined that TCRs grouped into clusters in the first cohort also showed a tendency toward co-occurrence across the approximately 120 validation repertoires, and roughly 94% of cluster scores exceeded 0. In vitro tests confirmed that a few of the cytomegalovirus-associated TCR beta chains recognize cytomegalovirus antigens.

Input material: PBMCs. The clonotype comes from a woman younger than 35 in good health and CMV-seronegative.

Read as DNA, the sequence is TGTGCCAGCAGTTCATACAGGGGAGAGACCCAGTACTTC. This codes for CASSSYRGETQYF. This sequence uses TRBV27 and TRBJ2-5; TRBD1 aligns with 7 central bases. CDR1 MNHEY and CDR2 SMNVEV were looked up in the germline V gene (reference sequence). V lost 4 bases and J lost 4 bases, and the count of bases not matched to a germline gene is 3. Including cysteine and phenylalanine, the CDR3 has 13 amino acids. Only the CDR3 part of the read is kept: 39 bases, read in frame from the first base.